A selection of T cell receptor beta chains follows, all from one sample in a study of cytomegalovirus exposure and HLA in healthy donors. Measured with immunoSEQ multiplex PCR; TCRdb has only the in-frame clones, and not every one. The data contain about 130,000 clones, about 80% of them singletons. The material sequenced was PBMCs. Source of these receptors: a man aged 30 to 39 in good health and CMV-seronegative. Both conserved end residues are part of each CDR3. A D gene is named only where the DNA matches it firmly. Clone size is shown for a subset of rows, as once, few, many or a class of expanded clone.

TRBJ2-7 . . TRBV28 TGTGCCAGCAGTTTATGGTGGGGGCCCCCCTACGAGCAGTACTTC CASSLWWGPPYEQYF
TRBJ1-1 . . TRBV6-5 TGTGCCAGCAGTTACGGACAGACGAACACTGAAGCTTTCTTT CASSYGQTNTEAFF
TRBJ2-1 TRBD2 . TRBV6-4 TGTGCCAGCAGTGAAGGACTAGCGGGAGTAGATGAGCAGTTCTTC CASSEGLAGVDEQFF
TRBJ2-3 . . TRBV5-4 TGTGCCAGCAGCTTAGAGGACAGATATACGCAGTATTTT CASSLEDRYTQYF
TRBJ2-1 . . TRBV12-1 TGTGCCAGCAGCTTTGACCTAATGGACAGGGGAATCGATGAGCAGTTCTTC CASSFDLMDRGIDEQFF
TRBJ1-5 . . TRBV7-2 TGTGCCAGCAGCCAACTTGGGACAACGAATCAGCCCCAGAATTTT CASSQLGTTNQPQNF
TRBJ2-4 . . TRBV4-2 TGTGCCAGCAGCCAAGTCACGTCCGGCGGTTTAGACATTCAGTACTTC CASSQVTSGGLDIQYF
TRBJ2-7 TRBD2 . TRBV10-2 TGCGCCAGCAGTGGTGCTAGCGGGACTCAATCCGAGCAGTACTTC CASSGASGTQSEQYF
TRBJ2-7 TRBD2 . TRBV5-1 TGCGCCAGCAGCTCCTACGGGGGGTACGAGCAGTACTTC CASSSYGGYEQYF
TRBJ2-1 TRBD2 . TRBV6-8 TGTGCCAGCAGTTTTAAGCGGGGAGACCCCTACAATGAGCAGTTCTTC CASSFKRGDPYNEQFF
TRBJ2-7 TRBD2 once TRBV11-3 TGTGCCAGCTCCAATGGGGGACTAGCAACGTACTTC CASSNGGLATYF
TRBJ2-5 . few TRBV11-2 TGTGCCAGCAGCCAGCAAGAGACCCAGTACTTC CASSQQETQYF
TRBJ2-6 . . TRBV27 TGTGCCAGCAGTTCGGGGGTAGGGGTAGTTTCTGGGGCCAACGTCCTGACTTTC CASSSGVGVVSGANVLTF
TRBJ1-5 TRBD1 . TRBV5-8 TGTGCCAGCAGCTTACAGGGGGCCCTATATCAGCCCCAGCATTTT CASSLQGALYQPQHF
TRBJ2-5 TRBD2 . TRBV7-2 TGTGCCAGCAGCTCGACCGGGACTAGAGGCGAGACCCAGTACTTC CASSSTGTRGETQYF
TRBJ2-7 . . TRBV7-9 TGTGCCAGCAGCAGCCACGGACGGGAGACCTACGAGCAGTACTTC CASSSHGRETYEQYF
TRBJ2-1 . . TRBV14 TGTGCCAGCAGCCAGCCGGCTGACTTAGTCTACAATGAGCAGTTCTTC CASSQPADLVYNEQFF
TRBJ2-1 . few TRBV4-3 TGCGCCAGCAGCCAATCCGGGACTGGGTACAATGAGCAGTTCTTC CASSQSGTGYNEQFF
TRBJ1-1 . few TRBV29-1 TGCAGCGTTGTGGAGGGCGGTCACACTGAAGCTTTCTTT CSVVEGGHTEAFF
TRBJ2-1 TRBD2 . TRBV30 TGTGCCTGGAGTGGAATAGCGGGAGGCGGAGGTGAGCAGTTCTTC CAWSGIAGGGGEQFF